The T cell receptor (beta chain) under discussion was sequenced for a study of Ad26.COV2.S vaccination and SARS-CoV-2 variants. Method: immunoSEQ multiplex PCR; TCRdb's copy keeps in-frame clones and lacks some. The sample consists of about 400,000 clones, approximately 90% of them appearing once. CDR1 SEHNR and CDR2 FQNEAQ come from the germline V gene (reference sequence). CDR3 length equals 16 residues. V was clipped by 6 bases and J by 4 bases, with 18 bases between them. The treatment is: 15 to 20 received Ad26.COV2.S at low or high dose, single or two shots; 5 received placebo; per-sample allocation not given. After the first vaccine or placebo injection, samples were drawn on day 63.

The specimen comprised peripheral blood, sampled in a trial of Ad26.COV2.S vaccine versus placebo. The receptor comes from a person between 18 and 60 years old who received the Ad26.COV2.S COVID-19 vaccine or a placebo. The chain employs TRBV7-9 and TRBJ1-4; D perhaps matches TRBD1 (5 bases). The DNA of the CDR3 is TGTGCCAGCAGGCTAGAGGGCCGACAGATTAATGAAAAACTGTTTTTT. Its protein is CASRLEGRQINEKLFF. Filled out from reference TRBV7-9 and TRBJ1-4, the complete variable domain reads DTGVSQNPRHKITKRGQNVTFRCDPISEHNRLYWYRQTLGQGPEFLTYFQNEAQLEKSRLLSDRFSAERPKGSFSTLEIQRTEQGDSAMYLCASRLEGRQINEKLFFGSGTQLSVL.